The 10 T cell receptor beta chains below come from one sample, sequenced in a study of blood T cell repertoires in COVID-19. Libraries were prepared by immunoSEQ multiplex PCR; TCRdb keeps only in-frame clonotypes and omits some of them. This sample has some 64,000 clones; 79% occur once, and the top ten carry about a fifth. Sequencing was done on a sample of peripheral blood. These receptors all stem from a woman at least 80 years old with active or convalescent COVID-19.

V and J are TRBV19 and TRBJ2-5; D is perhaps TRBD2 (6 bases). The CDR3 runs 14 residues. Trimming shortened V by 7 bases and J by 1 base, and 13 bases separated the two germline ends. Germline lookup yields CDR1 LNHDA and CDR2 SQIVND (reference sequence). This CDR3 is CASTPRGIQETQYF. CDR3 nucleotide sequence: TGTGCCAGTACCCCCCGGGGGATCCAAGAGACCCAGTACTTC.

The chain is built from TRBV7-9 and TRBJ1-1; 9 nucleotides line up with TRBD1. V shed 5 bases and J 6 bases; nucleotides not matched to a gene: 7. The CDR3 has 14 residues. Germline-derived CDR1 and CDR2 are SEHNR and FQNEAQ (reference sequence). The CDR3, as DNA: TGTGCCAGCAGCCCGGACAGGGGCTTGGCTGAAGCTTTCTTT. Its protein is CASSPDRGLAEAFF. The variable domain in full, with the rest retrieved from reference TRBV7-9 and TRBJ1-1, is DTGVSQNPRHKITKRGQNVTFRCDPISEHNRLYWYRQTLGQGPEFLTYFQNEAQLEKSRLLSDRFSAERPKGSFSTLEIQRTEQGDSAMYLCASSPDRGLAEAFFGQGTRLTVV.

The chain combines TRBV3-1 (or the pseudogene TRBV3-2) with TRBJ2-2; tentative D call: TRBD1 (6 bases). The CDR3 is 16 amino acids. CDR1 is LGHDT and CDR2 is YNNKEL in the germline V gene (reference sequence). The ends were cut back, 5 bases at V and 6 bases at J, with 19 bases in the middle. CDR3 protein: CASSSYAGAEAGELFF. CDR3 bases: TGTGCCAGCAGCTCTTACGCAGGGGCCGAAGCCGGGGAGCTGTTTTTT.

The chain is built from TRBV19 and TRBJ1-1; D unresolved. The CDR3 is 16 amino acids. Trimming pared 7 bases from V and 4 bases from J, leaving 22 bases between. The germline V gene has CDR1 LNHDA and CDR2 SQIVND (reference sequence). For the CDR3, the DNA is TGTGCCAGTATGCCAGATATCGGGATTTGGACCACTGAAGCTTTCTTT. This translates into CASMPDIGIWTTEAFF.

The chain has TRBV7-9 and TRBJ2-1; 8 positions match TRBD1. The V segment lost 4 bases and the J segment 2 bases; nucleotides outside the gene matches: 13. This CDR3 comprises 18 residues. In germline, CDR1 is SEHNR, CDR2 FQNEAQ (reference sequence). This CDR3 is CASSSLRPGTGTYNEQFF. CDR3 nucleotides: TGTGCCAGCAGCTCTTTAAGGCCCGGGACAGGAACCTACAATGAGCAGTTCTTC.

The V and J genes are TRBV5-5 and TRBJ2-3; the match to TRBD1 covers 7 bases. The germline V gene has CDR1 SGHKS and CDR2 YYEKEE (reference sequence). After removal of 2 bases from V and 4 bases from J, the junction contained 7 bases not matched to a gene. The CDR3 spans 15 residues. The CDR3 region has the DNA TGTGCCAGCAGCTTCCGGGACAGTGCACCAGATACGCAGTATTTT. Its translation: CASSFRDSAPDTQYF.

V and J are TRBV19 and TRBJ2-5, with 7 bases lining up with TRBD1. Germline-derived CDR1 and CDR2 are LNHDA and SQIVND (reference sequence). Trimming took 8 bases from V and 4 from J; bases not matched to a gene: 1. This CDR3 contains 11 residues. CDR3 sequence: CASRQGETQYF. The CDR3 nucleotides are TGTGCCAGTCGACAGGGAGAGACCCAGTACTTC.

This sequence joins TRBV5-1 and TRBJ1-5, with D unresolved. The V end was cut by 0 bases, the J end by 6 bases, with 13 bases between. CDR1 SGHRS and CDR2 YFSETQ come from the germline V gene. CDR3 length: 15 residues. CDR3 protein: CASSLGSDESQPQHF. CDR3 DNA sequence: TGCGCCAGCAGCTTGGGGAGTGACGAAAGTCAGCCCCAGCATTTT.

A single count supports this clone. The V call is TRBV5-6, the J call TRBJ1-4, with 8 positions matching TRBD1. V was clipped by 2 bases and J by 8 bases; unmatched bases: 11. The V gene's germline CDR1 is SGHDT and CDR2 YYEEEE. This CDR3 is 16 amino acids long. This chain's CDR3 is CASSLQGEGLGEKLFF. Written as DNA, the CDR3 is TGTGCCAGCAGCTTACAGGGGGAAGGTCTGGGAGAAAAACTGTTTTTT.

This chain links TRBV7-9 with TRBJ2-1, with 7 bases that match TRBD2. Losses at the gene ends were 5 bases for V and 2 bases for J; bases not matched to a gene: 6. Germline V gene lookup returns CDR1 SEHNR and CDR2 FQNEAQ (reference sequence). The CDR3 extends over 15 amino acids. The CDR3 DNA sequence: TGTGCCAGCAGCCAACAGCGGGGCCCCTACAATGAGCAGTTCTTC. It yields the protein CASSQQRGPYNEQFF.